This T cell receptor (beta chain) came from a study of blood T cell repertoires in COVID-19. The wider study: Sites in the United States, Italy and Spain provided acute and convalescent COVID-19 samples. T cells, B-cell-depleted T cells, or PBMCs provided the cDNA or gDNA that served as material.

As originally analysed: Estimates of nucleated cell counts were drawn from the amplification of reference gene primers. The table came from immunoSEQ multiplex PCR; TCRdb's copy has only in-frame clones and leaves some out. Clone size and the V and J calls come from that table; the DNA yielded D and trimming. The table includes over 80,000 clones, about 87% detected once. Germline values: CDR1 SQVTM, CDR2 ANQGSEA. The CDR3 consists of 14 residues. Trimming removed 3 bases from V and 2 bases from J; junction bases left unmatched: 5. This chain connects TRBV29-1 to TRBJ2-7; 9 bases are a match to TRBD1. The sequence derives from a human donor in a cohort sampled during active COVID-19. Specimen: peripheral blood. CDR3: CSVEGQGMAYEQYF. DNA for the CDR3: TGCAGCGTTGAGGGACAGGGAATGGCCTACGAGCAGTACTTC.